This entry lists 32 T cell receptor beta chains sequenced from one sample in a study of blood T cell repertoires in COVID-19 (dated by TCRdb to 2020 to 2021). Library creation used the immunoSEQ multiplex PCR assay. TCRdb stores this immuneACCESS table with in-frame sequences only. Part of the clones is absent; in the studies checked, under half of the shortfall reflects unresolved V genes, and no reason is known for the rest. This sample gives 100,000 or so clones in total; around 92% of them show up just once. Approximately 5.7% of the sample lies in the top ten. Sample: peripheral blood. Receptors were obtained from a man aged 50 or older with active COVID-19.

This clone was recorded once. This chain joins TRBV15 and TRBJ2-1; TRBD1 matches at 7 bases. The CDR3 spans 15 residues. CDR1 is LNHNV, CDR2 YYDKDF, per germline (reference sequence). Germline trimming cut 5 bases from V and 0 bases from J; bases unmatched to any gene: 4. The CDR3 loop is CATSLDRASYNEQFF. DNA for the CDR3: TGTGCCACCAGCCTCGACAGGGCCTCCTACAATGAGCAGTTCTTC.

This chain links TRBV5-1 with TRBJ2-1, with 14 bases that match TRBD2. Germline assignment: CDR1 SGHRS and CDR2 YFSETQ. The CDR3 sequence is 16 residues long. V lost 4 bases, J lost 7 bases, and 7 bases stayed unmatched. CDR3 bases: TGCGCCAGCAGCCCCGGGACTAGCGGGAGTGTAAATGAGCAGTTCTTC. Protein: CASSPGTSGSVNEQFF.

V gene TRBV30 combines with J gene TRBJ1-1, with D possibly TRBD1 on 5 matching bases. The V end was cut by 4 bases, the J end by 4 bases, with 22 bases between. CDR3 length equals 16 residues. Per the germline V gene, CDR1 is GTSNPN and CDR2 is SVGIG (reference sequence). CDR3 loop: CAWTRVGPTGVTEAFF. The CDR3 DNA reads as TGTGCCTGGACCCGAGTGGGACCGACGGGGGTCACTGAAGCTTTCTTT.

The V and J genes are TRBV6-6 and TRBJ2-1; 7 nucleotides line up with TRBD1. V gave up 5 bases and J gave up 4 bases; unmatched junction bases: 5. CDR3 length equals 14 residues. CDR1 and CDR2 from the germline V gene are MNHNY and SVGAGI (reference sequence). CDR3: CASSPGTAYNEQFF. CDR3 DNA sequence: TGTGCCAGCAGTCCCGGGACAGCTTACAATGAGCAGTTCTTC.

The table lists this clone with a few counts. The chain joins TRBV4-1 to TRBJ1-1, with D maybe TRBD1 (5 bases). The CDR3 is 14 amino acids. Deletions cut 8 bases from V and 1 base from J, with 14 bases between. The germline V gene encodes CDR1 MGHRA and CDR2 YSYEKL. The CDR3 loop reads CASYSGRENTEAFF. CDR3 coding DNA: TGCGCCAGCTACTCGGGGCGGGAGAACACTGAAGCTTTCTTT.

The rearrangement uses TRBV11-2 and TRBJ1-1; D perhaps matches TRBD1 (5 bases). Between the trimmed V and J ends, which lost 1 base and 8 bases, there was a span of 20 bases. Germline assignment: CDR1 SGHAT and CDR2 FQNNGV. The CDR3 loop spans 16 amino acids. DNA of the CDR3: TGTGCCAGCAGCTTAGGGAACTTCCGGGACTCCGGCGAAGCTTTCTTT. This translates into CASSLGNFRDSGEAFF.

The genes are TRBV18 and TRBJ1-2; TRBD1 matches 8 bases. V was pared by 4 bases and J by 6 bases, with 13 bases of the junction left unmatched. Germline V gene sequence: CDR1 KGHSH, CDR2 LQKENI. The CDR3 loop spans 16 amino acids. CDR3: CASSLGQGVTSHGYTF. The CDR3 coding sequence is TGTGCCAGCTCACTCGGACAGGGCGTAACTAGTCATGGCTACACCTTC.

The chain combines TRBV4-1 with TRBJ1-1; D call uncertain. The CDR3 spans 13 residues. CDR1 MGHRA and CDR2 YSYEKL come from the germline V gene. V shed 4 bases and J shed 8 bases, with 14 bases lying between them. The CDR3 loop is CASSPPRSTEAFF. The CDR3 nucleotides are TGCGCCAGCAGCCCACCCCGGAGTACGGAAGCTTTCTTT.

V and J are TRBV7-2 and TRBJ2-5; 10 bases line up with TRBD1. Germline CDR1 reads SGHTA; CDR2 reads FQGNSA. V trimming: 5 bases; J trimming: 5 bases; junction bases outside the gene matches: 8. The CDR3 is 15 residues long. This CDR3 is CASSTPTGGVETQYF. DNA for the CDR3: TGTGCCAGCAGCACACCGACAGGGGGCGTTGAGACCCAGTACTTC. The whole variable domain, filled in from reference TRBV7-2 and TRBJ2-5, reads GAGVSQSPSNKVTEKGKDVELRCDPISGHTALYWYRQSLGQGLEFLIYFQGNSAPDKSGLPSDRFSAERTGGSVSTLTIQRTQQEDSAVYLCASSTPTGGVETQYFGPGTRLLVL.

The CDR3 sequence is CASSSPGQTETQYF. CDR3 DNA sequence: TGTGCCAGTAGTAGCCCGGGACAAACGGAGACCCAGTACTTC. This rearrangement joins TRBV19 to TRBJ2-5; D possibly corresponds to TRBD1 (6 bases). The CDR3 runs to 14 residues. Germline V gene sequence: CDR1 LNHDA, CDR2 SQIVND (reference sequence). Trimming took off 4 bases at V and 5 bases at J, with 14 bases between the two ends.

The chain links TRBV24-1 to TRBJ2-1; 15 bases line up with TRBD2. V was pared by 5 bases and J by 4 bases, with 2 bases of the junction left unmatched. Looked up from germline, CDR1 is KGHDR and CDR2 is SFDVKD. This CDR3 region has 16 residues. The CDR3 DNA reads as TGTGCCACCAGTGTTGGGACTAGCGGGAGGTACAATGAGCAGTTCTTC. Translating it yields CATSVGTSGRYNEQFF.

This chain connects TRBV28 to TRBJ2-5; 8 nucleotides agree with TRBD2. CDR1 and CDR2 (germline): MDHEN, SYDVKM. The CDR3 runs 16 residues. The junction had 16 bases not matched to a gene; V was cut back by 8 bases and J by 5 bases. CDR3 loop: CASRWRREEGWETQYF. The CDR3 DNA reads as TGTGCCAGCCGGTGGCGGCGGGAGGAGGGATGGGAGACCCAGTACTTC.

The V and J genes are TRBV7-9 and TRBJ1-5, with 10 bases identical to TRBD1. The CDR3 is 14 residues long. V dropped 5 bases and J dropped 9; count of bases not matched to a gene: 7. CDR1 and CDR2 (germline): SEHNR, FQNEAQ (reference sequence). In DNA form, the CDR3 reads TGTGCCAGCAGCGAGGGACAGGGGATTGGGCCCCAGCATTTT. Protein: CASSEGQGIGPQHF.

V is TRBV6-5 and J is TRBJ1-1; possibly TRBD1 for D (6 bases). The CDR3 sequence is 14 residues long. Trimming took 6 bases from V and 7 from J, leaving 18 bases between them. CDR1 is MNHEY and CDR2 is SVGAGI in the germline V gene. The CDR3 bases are TGTGCCAGCAGACCGAGGGGGGGAGACGGTGAAGCTTTCTTT. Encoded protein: CASRPRGGDGEAFF.

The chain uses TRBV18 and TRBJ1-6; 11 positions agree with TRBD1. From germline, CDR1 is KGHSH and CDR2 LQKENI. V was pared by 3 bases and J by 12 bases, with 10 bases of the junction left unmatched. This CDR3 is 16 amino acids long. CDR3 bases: TGTGCCAGCTCACCGAGGTCCGGGACAGGGGGACAACCCCTCCACTTT. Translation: CASSPRSGTGGQPLHF. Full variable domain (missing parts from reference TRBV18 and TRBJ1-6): NAGVMQNPRHLVRRRGQEARLRCSPMKGHSHVYWYRQLPEEGLKFMVYLQKENIIDESGMPKERFSAEFPKEGPSILRIQQVVRGDSAAYFCASSPRSGTGGQPLHFGNGTRLTVT.

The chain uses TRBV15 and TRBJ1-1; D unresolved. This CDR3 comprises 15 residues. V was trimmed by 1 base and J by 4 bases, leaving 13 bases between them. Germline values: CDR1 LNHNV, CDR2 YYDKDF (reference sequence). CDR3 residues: CATSRVRGFRTEAFF. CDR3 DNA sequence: TGTGCCACCAGCAGAGTGCGGGGTTTCCGCACTGAAGCTTTCTTT.

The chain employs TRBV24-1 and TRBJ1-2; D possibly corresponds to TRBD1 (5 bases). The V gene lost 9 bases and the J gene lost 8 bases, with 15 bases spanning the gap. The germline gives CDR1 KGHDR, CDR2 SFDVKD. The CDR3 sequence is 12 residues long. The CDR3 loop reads CATRGELGGYTF. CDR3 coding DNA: TGTGCCACCCGGGGGGAGTTAGGGGGCTACACCTTC.

The CDR3 here is CARTRGAFNTDTQYF. The CDR3 bases are TGTGCCAGAACGCGGGGCGCCTTTAACACAGATACGCAGTATTTT. This chain joins TRBV2 and TRBJ2-3; TRBD2 is a possible D gene (6 bases). Per germline, CDR1 SNHLY and CDR2 FYNNEI. This CDR3 is 15 amino acids long. Trimming cost V 9 bases and J 2 bases, with 18 bases left between them.

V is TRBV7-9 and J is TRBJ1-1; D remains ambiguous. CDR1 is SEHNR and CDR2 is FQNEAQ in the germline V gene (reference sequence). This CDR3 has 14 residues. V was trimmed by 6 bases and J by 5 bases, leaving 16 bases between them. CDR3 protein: CASSSESPTTEAFF. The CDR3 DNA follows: TGTGCCAGCAGTTCGGAAAGTCCGACTACTGAAGCTTTCTTT.

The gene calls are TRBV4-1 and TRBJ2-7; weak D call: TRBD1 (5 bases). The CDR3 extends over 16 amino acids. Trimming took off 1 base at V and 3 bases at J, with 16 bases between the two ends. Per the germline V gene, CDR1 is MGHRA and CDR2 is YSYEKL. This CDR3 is CASSQVHAGQSYEQYF. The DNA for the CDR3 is TGCGCCAGCAGCCAAGTCCACGCAGGACAAAGCTACGAGCAGTACTTC.

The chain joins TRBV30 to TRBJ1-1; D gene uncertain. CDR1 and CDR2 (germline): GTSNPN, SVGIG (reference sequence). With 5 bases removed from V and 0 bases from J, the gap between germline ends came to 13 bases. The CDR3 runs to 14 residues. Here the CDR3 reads CAWAGGYMNTEAFF. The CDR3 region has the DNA TGTGCCTGGGCGGGAGGATATATGAACACTGAAGCTTTCTTT.

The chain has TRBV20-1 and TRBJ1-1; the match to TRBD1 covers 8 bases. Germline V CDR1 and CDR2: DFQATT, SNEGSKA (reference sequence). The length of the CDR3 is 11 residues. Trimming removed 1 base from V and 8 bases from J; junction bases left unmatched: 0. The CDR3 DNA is TGCAGTGCTAGAGGACAGGGGGAAGCTTTCTTT. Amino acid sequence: CSARGQGEAFF.

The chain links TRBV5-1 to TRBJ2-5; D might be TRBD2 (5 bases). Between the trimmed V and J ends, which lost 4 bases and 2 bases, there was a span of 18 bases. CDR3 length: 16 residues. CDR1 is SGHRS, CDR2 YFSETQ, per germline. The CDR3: CASSLALGETQETQYF. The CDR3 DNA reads TGCGCCAGCAGCCTGGCCCTGGGAGAAACACAAGAGACCCAGTACTTC.

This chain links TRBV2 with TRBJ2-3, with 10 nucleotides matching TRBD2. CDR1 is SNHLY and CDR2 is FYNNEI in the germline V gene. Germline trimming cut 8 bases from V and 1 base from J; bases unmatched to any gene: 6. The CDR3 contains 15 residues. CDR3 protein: CASGNLAGGTDTQYF. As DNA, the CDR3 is TGTGCCAGCGGGAATCTAGCGGGAGGCACAGATACGCAGTATTTT. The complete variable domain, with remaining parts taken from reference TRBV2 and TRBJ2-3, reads EPEVTQTPSHQVTQMGQEVILRCVPISNHLYFYWYRQILGQKVEFLVSFYNNEISEKSEIFDDQFSVERPDGSNFTLKIRSTKLEDSAMYFCASGNLAGGTDTQYFGPGTRLTVL.

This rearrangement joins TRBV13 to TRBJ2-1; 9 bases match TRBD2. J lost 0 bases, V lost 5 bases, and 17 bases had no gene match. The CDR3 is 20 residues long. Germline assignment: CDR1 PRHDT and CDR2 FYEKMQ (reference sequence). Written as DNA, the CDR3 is TGTGCCAGCAGCCCTGCGGGCGGAAGCGGGAGGCCTAGCTCCTACAATGAGCAGTTCTTC. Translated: CASSPAGGSGRPSSYNEQFF.

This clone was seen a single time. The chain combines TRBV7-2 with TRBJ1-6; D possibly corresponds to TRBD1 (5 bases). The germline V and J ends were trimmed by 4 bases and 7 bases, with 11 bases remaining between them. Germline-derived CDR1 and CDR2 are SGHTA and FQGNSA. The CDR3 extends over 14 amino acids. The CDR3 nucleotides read TGTGCCAGCAGCTGGACAACCTTAAATTCACCCCTCCACTTT. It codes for CASSWTTLNSPLHF.

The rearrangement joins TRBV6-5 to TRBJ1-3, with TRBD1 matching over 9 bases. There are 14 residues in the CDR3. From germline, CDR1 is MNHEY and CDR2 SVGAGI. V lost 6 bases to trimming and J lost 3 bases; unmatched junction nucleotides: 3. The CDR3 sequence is CASSTGQGGNTIYF. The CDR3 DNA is TGTGCCAGCAGCACGGGACAGGGTGGAAACACCATATATTTT.

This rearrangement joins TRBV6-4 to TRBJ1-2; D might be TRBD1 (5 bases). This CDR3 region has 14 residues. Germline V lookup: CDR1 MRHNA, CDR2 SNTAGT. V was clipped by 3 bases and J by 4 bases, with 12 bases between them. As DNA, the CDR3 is TGTGCCAGCAGTGAAGGGGATAAAGGCTATGGCTACACCTTC. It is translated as CASSEGDKGYGYTF.

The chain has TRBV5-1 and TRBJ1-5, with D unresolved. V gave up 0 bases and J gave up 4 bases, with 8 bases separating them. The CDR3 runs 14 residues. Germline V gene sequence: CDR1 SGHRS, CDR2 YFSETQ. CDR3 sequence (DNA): TGCGCCAGCAGCTTGGGGTCAGGTAATCAGCCCCAGCATTTT. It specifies CASSLGSGNQPQHF.

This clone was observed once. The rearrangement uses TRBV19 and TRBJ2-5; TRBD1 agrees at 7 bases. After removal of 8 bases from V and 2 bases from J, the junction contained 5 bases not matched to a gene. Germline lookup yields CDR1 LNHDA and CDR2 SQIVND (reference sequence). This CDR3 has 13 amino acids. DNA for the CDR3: TGTGCCAGTTCCACAGGGGTACAAGAGACCCAGTACTTC. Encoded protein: CASSTGVQETQYF.

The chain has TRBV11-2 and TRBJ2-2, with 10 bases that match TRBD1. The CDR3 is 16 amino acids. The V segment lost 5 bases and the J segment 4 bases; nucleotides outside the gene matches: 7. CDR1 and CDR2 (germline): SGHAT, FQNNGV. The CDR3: CASSRIRDRGTGELFF. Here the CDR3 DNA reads TGTGCCAGCAGCCGGATCCGGGACAGGGGCACCGGGGAGCTGTTTTTT.

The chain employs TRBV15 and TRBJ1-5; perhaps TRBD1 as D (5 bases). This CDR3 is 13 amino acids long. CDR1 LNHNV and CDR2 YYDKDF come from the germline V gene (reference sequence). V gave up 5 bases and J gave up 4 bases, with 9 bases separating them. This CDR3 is CATSLQVNQPQHF. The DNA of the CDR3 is TGTGCCACCAGCCTACAGGTGAATCAGCCCCAGCATTTT.